Sequencing of this T cell receptor (beta chain) was carried out in a study of immune cell composition in non-small cell lung cancer. Repertoires were generated with immunoSEQ multiplex PCR, while TCRdb's copy carries only in-frame clones and drops some. The sample consists of 6,500 to 7,000 clones, 80% to 90% of them appearing once. With 4 bases clipped from V and 3 bases from J, the junction kept 4 bases outside the gene matches. Germline values: CDR1 SGDLS, CDR2 YYNGEE. The CDR3 sequence is 14 residues long. Normal lung was sampled as far from the tumour as possible, at least 3 cm. The sample consisted of non-adjacent lung tissue. This sequence joins TRBV9 and TRBJ2-7; 10 nucleotides line up with TRBD2. The source is a human donor with non-small cell lung cancer. CDR3 residues: CASSFRTSGYEQYF. The CDR3 nucleotides are TGTGCCAGCAGCTTCCGGACTAGCGGCTACGAGCAGTACTTC.